This T cell receptor beta chain derives from a study of T cell responses to AZD1222 COVID-19 vaccine. V lost 1 base and J 1 base, leaving 4 bases between the germline ends. The CDR3 runs 13 residues. Germline CDR1 is LGHDT and CDR2 is YNNKEL (reference sequence). Study-level results: Per reports, nearly half of all spike-specific TCRs target regions that are unmutated in variants. Repertoires were obtained solely post-peak T cell response. Most donors were white British and more were female, and clonal diversity was possibly underestimated. Two AZD1222 doses significantly raised spike-specific TCR breadth and depth over controls.

As to this clone: The target antigen is unknown.

Assay used: immunoSEQ multiplex PCR; TCRdb lists only in-frame clones, some missing. Of 100,000 to 120,000 clones in the sample, around 80% were seen once. The source material was peripheral blood, sampled on day 0 of AZD1222 vaccination. The source of this sequence is an adult in good health. The chain recombines TRBV3-1 (or the pseudogene TRBV3-2) with TRBJ1-1; no firm D call. CDR3 loop: CASSQAPNTEAFF. The CDR3 region has the DNA TGTGCCAGCAGCCAAGCTCCGAACACTGAAGCTTTCTTT.